A selection of T cell receptor beta chains follows, all from one sample in a study of T cell repertoires in cytomegalovirus infection. TCRdb re-called the reads through MiXCR, storing one row per CDR3 protein. The data show roughly 230,000 distinct CDR3 sequences, with about 18% seen just once and roughly 45% held by the top ten. Sequencing was done on a sample of CD8+ T cells from PBMCs. These receptors originate from a human donor in good health (CMV status not recorded). Some clones in this sample may be carry-over from other donors' samples. Each CDR3 is given with its conserved first and last residue. The D gene is left open where the match is weak. The size of a clone is reported for some rows only, either as once, few or many, or as a class for expanded clones.

v_gene	d_gene	j_gene	abundance	CDR3aa	CDR3nt
TRBV20-1	.	TRBJ2-5	.	CSAEPRVWETQYF	TGCAGTGCGGAGCCCAGGGTTTGGGAGACCCAGTACTTC
TRBV4-1	TRBD1	TRBJ1-1	.	CASRLATGGHTEAFF	TGCGCCAGCAGGCTAGCGACAGGGGGTCACACTGAAGCTTTCTTT
TRBV15	.	TRBJ1-1	.	CATSRDLGDTEAFF	TGTGCCACCAGCAGAGATTTGGGGGACACTGAAGCTTTCTTT
TRBV5-1	TRBD1	TRBJ2-4	.	CASSFGQGNIQYF	TGCGCCAGCAGTTTTGGACAGGGCAACATTCAGTACTTC
TRBV28	.	TRBJ1-1	few	CASSLWSGRRVANTEAFF	TGTGCCAGCAGTTTATGGTCAGGGAGGCGAGTTGCGAACACTGAAGCTTTCTTT
TRBV12-3/TRBV12-4	.	TRBJ1-6	few	CASSFTPSTGDSPLHF	TGTGCCAGCAGTTTTACTCCTTCGACCGGTGATTCACCCCTCCACTTT
TRBV13	TRBD1	TRBJ2-5	few	CASGDRGRETQYF	TGTGCCAGCGGAGACAGGGGTCGCGAGACCCAGTACTTC
TRBV7-8	TRBD1	TRBJ2-4	many	CASSLDRTGNIQYF	TGTGCCAGCAGCTTAGACAGGACAGGGAACATTCAGTACTTC
TRBV6-2/TRBV6-3	TRBD2	TRBJ2-1	.	CASSYIAGGNEQFF	TGTGCCAGCAGTTACATCGCGGGGGGCAATGAGCAGTTCTTC
TRBV28	.	TRBJ2-7	.	CASSRSLPYEQYF	TGTGCCAGCAGTCGCTCGTTGCCCTACGAGCAGTACTTC
TRBV12-3/TRBV12-4	TRBD1	TRBJ2-2	many	CASRIGTGGASAGELFF	TGTGCCAGCAGAATCGGGACAGGGGGCGCGAGCGCCGGGGAGCTGTTTTTT
TRBV20-1	TRBD2	TRBJ2-3	many	CSAERGGLSTDTQYF	TGCAGTGCAGAACGGGGGGGCCTTAGCACAGATACGCAGTATTTT
TRBV6-2/TRBV6-3	.	TRBJ1-1	few	CASSYSGGDTEAFF	TGTGCCAGCAGTTACTCCGGGGGAGATACTGAAGCTTTCTTT
TRBV5-6	.	TRBJ1-1	few	CASSLVYPREDTEAFF	TGTGCCAGCAGCTTGGTGTATCCACGAGAGGACACTGAAGCTTTCTTT
TRBV5-4	.	TRBJ2-4	.	CASSLFGPGSLLAKNIQYF	.
TRBV6-4	TRBD2	TRBJ2-1	.	CASSASSGGSYNEQFF	TGTGCCAGCAGTGCGTCTAGCGGGGGGTCTTACAATGAGCAGTTCTTC
TRBV28	.	TRBJ2-1	many	CASSFFTAAHSYNEQFF	TGTGCCAGCAGTTTTTTCACAGCTGCCCACTCCTACAATGAGCAGTTCTTC
TRBV11-2	.	TRBJ1-1	many	CASSRDSYMNTEAFF	TGTGCCAGCAGCAGAGACTCGTACATGAACACTGAAGCTTTCTTT
TRBV12-3/TRBV12-4	.	TRBJ2-7	.	CASTNSVGRMIYEQYF	TGTGCCAGCACCAACTCGGTGGGACGGATGATCTACGAGCAGTACTTC
TRBV28	TRBD1	TRBJ2-2	.	CASRPIGTANTGELFF	TGTGCCAGCAGACCCATCGGGACAGCCAACACCGGGGAGCTGTTTTTT
TRBV27	.	TRBJ2-3	few	CASSLSPPVATQYF	TGTGCCAGCAGTTTATCTCCCCCGGTCGCTACGCAGTATTTT
TRBV11-3	.	TRBJ2-1	many	CASSPPSRDNEQFF	TGTGCCAGCAGCCCGCCGAGTAGAGACAATGAGCAGTTCTTC